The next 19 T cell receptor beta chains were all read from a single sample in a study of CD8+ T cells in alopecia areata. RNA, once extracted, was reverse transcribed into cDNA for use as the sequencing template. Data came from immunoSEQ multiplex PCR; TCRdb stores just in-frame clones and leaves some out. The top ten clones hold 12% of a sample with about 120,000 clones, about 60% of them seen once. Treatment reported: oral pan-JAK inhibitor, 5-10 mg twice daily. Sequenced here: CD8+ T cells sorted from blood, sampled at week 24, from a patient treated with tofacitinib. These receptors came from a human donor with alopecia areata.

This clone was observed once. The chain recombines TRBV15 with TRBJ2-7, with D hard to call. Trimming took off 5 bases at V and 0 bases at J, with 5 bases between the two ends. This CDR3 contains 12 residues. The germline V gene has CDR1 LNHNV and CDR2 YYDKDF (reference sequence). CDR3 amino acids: CATSWGSYEQYF. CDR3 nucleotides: TGTGCCACCAGCTGGGGCTCCTACGAGCAGTACTTC.

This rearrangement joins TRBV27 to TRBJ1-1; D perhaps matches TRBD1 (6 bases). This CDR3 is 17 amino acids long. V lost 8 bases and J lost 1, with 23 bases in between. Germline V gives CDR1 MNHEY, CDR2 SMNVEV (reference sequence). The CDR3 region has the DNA TGTGCCAGCTGTGGCTTTGTGCCGGGACACGGGAACACTGAAGCTTTCTTT. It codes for CASCGFVPGHGNTEAFF.

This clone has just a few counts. DNA for the CDR3: TGTGCCAGCAGTCCCGGGACAGGGGCTGATGGCTACACCTTC. Its protein product is CASSPGTGADGYTF. The V and J genes are TRBV6-5 and TRBJ1-2, with 10 bases matching TRBD1. Germline V gene data show CDR1 as MNHEY and CDR2 as SVGAGI. The V and J ends lost 5 bases and 6 bases, in that order; junction bases with no gene match: 6. The CDR3 has 14 amino acids.

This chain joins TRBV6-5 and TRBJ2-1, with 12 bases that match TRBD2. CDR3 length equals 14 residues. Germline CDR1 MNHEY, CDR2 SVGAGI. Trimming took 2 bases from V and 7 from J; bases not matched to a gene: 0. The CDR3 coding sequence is TGTGCCAGCAGTTACGGACTAGCGGGGAATGAGCAGTTCTTC. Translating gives CASSYGLAGNEQFF.

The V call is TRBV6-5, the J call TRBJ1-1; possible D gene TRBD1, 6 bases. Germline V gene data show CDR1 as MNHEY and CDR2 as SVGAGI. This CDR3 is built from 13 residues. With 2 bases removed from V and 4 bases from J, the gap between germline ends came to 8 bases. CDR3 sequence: CASSYRGGTEAFF. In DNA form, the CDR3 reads TGTGCCAGCAGTTACAGGGGGGGCACTGAAGCTTTCTTT.

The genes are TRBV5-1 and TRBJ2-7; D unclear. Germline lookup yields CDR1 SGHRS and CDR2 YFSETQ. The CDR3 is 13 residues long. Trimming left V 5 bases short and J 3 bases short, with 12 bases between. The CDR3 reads CASSYDKVYEQYF. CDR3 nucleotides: TGCGCCAGCAGTTACGACAAGGTCTACGAGCAGTACTTC. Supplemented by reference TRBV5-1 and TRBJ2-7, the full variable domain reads KAGVTQTPRYLIKTRGQQVTLSCSPISGHRSVSWYQQTPGQGLQFLFEYFSETQRNKGNFPGRFSGRQFSNSRSEMNVSTLELGDSALYLCASSYDKVYEQYFGPGTRLTVT.

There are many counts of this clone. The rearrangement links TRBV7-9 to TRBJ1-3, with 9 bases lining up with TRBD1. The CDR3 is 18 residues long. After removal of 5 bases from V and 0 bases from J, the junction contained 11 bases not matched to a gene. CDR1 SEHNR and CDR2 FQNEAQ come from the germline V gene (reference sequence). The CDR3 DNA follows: TGTGCCAGCAGCCCTTGGGTTGGGACAGGGAGCTCTGGAAACACCATATATTTT. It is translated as CASSPWVGTGSSGNTIYF.

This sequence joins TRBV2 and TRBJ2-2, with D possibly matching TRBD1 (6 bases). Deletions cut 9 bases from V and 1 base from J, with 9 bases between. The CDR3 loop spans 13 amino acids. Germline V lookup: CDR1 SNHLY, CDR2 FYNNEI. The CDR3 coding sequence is TGTGCCAGACGGACAGAGAACACCGGGGAGCTGTTTTTT. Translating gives CARRTENTGELFF.

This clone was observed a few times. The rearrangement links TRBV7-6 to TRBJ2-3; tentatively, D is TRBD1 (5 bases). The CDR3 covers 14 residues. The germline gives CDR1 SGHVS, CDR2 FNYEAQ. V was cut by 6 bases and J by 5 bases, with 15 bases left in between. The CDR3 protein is CASSAGNSGDTQYF. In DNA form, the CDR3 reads TGTGCCAGCAGTGCAGGGAATTCTGGAGATACGCAGTATTTT.

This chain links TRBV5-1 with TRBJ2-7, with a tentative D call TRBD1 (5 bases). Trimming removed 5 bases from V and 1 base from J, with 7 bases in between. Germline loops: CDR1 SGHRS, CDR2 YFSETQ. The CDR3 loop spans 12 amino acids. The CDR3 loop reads CASRAGSYEQYF. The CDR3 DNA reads TGCGCCAGCAGGGCAGGGTCCTACGAGCAGTACTTC. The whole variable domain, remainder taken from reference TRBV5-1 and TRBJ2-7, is KAGVTQTPRYLIKTRGQQVTLSCSPISGHRSVSWYQQTPGQGLQFLFEYFSETQRNKGNFPGRFSGRQFSNSRSEMNVSTLELGDSALYLCASRAGSYEQYFGPGTRLTVT.

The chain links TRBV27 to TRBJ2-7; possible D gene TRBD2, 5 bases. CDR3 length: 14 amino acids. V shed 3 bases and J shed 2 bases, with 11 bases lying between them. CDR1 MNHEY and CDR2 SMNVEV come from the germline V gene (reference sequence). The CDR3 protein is CASSFTGSAYEQYF. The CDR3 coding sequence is TGTGCCAGCAGTTTTACTGGGAGCGCCTACGAGCAGTACTTC.

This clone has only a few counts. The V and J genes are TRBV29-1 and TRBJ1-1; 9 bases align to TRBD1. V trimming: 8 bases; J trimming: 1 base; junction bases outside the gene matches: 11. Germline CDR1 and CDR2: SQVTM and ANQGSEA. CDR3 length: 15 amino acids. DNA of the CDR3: TGCAGCTTCTGGCGACAGGGGGTTCCGAACACTGAAGCTTTCTTT. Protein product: CSFWRQGVPNTEAFF.

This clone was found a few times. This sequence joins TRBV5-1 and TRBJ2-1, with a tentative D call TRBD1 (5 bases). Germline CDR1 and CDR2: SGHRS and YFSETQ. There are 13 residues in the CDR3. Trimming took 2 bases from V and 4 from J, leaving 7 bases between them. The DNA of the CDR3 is TGCGCCAGCAGCTTATCAGGGTACAATGAGCAGTTCTTC. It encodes CASSLSGYNEQFF.

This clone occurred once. CDR3 coding DNA: TGCGCCAGCAGCCCACCGGACGGTGAAGAAGCTTTCTTT. The encoded protein is CASSPPDGEEAFF. This sequence joins TRBV5-1 and TRBJ1-1, with D hard to call. This CDR3 has 13 residues. Germline V CDR1 and CDR2: SGHRS, YFSETQ. Trimming left V 4 bases short and J 8 bases short, with 15 bases between.

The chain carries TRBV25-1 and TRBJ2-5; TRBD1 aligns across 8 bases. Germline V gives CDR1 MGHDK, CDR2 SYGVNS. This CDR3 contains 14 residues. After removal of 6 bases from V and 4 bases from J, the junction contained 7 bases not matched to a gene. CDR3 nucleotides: TGTGCCAGCAGCCCAGGACAGGGTAGAGAGACCCAGTACTTC. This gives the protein CASSPGQGRETQYF. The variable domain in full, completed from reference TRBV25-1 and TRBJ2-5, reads EADIYQTPRYLVIGTGKKITLECSQTMGHDKMYWYQQDPGMELHLIHYSYGVNSTEKGDLSSESTVSRIRTEHFPLTLESARPSHTSQYLCASSPGQGRETQYFGPGTRLLVL.

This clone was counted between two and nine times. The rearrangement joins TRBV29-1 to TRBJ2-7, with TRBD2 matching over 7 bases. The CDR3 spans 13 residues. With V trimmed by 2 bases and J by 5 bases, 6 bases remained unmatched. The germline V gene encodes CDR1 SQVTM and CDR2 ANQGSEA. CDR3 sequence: CSVEMTSPNEQYF. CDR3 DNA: TGCAGCGTTGAAATGACTAGCCCGAACGAGCAGTACTTC.

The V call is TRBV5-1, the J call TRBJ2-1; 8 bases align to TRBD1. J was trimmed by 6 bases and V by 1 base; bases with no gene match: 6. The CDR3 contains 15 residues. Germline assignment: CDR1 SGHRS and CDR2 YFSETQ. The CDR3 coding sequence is TGCGCCAGCAGCTTGCGGCAGGGGGCTTCCAATGAGCAGTTCTTC. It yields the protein CASSLRQGASNEQFF.

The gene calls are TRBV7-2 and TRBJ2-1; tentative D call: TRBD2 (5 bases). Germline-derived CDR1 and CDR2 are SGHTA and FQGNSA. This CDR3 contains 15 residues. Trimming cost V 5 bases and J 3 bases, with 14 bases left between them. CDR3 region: CASSPRGGSYNEQFF. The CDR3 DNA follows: TGTGCCAGCAGCCCCCGGGGTGGGAGCTACAATGAGCAGTTCTTC.

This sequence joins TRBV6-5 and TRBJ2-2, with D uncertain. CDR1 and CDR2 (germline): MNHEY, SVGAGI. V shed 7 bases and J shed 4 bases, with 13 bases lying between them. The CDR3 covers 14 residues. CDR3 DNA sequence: TGTGCCAGCACCCCGTTTGGTTCCACCGGGGAGCTGTTTTTT. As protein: CASTPFGSTGELFF.